The next 12 T cell receptor beta chains were all read from a single sample in a study of T cells expressing NK-cell markers. TCRdb re-called the 5' RACE reads, yielding one record per CDR3 amino acid sequence without DNA. This listing includes 300,000 to 450,000 distinct CDR3 sequences. Material: blood T cells: a sorted CD56 or NKG2C T cell subset, CD4+ or CD8+ T cells, or bulk PBMC T cells (not recorded which). These receptors were obtained from a man aged 18-75 years in good health.

The rearrangement uses TRBV4-1 and TRBJ2-7; TCRdb reports TRBD1, a call that lacks DNA to check it against. Germline V lookup: CDR1 MGHRA, CDR2 YSYEKL. The length of the CDR3 is 14 residues. CDR3 protein: CASSQGAGAYEQYF.

The chain joins TRBV5-1 to TRBJ2-1; TCRdb outputs TRBD1, but without DNA this stays unchecked. The CDR3 has 16 residues. Germline V gives CDR1 SGHRS, CDR2 YFSETQ. The CDR3 sequence: CASSLTDPRLDNEQFF.

The gene calls are TRBV7-9 and TRBJ2-3; no DNA is available, so the TRBD2 call from TCRdb remains unchecked. This CDR3 has 16 residues. Per germline, CDR1 SEHNR and CDR2 FQNEAQ (reference sequence). Here the CDR3 reads CASSLAGTSQTDTQYF.

The chain links TRBV20-1 to TRBJ1-5; there is no DNA to check the TCRdb D call of TRBD1. The CDR3 extends over 14 amino acids. Per germline, CDR1 DFQATT and CDR2 SNEGSKA (reference sequence). The CDR3: CSAYVGGRNQPQHF.

The genes are TRBV7-2 and TRBJ1-2; the TCRdb D gene call, TRBD1, has no DNA to confirm it. CDR1 and CDR2 from the germline V gene are SGHTA and FQGNSA. The CDR3 sequence is 16 residues long. CDR3 residues: CASSDRDRGPNYGYTF.

This rearrangement joins TRBV3-1 to TRBJ2-7; the D call from TCRdb, TRBD1, cannot be confirmed without DNA. The CDR3 covers 16 residues. Germline V CDR1 and CDR2: LGHDT, YNNKEL (reference sequence). The CDR3 is CASSLFGTVDSYEQYF.

CDR3 loop: CASSLGPSGGEETQYF. The V call is TRBV7-2, the J call TRBJ2-5; TCRdb's D call of TRBD2 is untestable without DNA. The CDR3 length is 16 residues. The germline V gene has CDR1 SGHTA and CDR2 FQGNSA.

This chain connects TRBV5-1 to TRBJ2-3; the TCRdb call, TRBD2, lacks DNA for checking. Germline loops: CDR1 SGHRS, CDR2 YFSETQ. This CDR3 comprises 16 residues. The CDR3 sequence is CASSLPSGVSTDTQYF.

The chain has TRBV3-1 and TRBJ1-2. The CDR3 runs to 15 residues. Germline CDR1 LGHDT, CDR2 YNNKEL (reference sequence). CDR3 loop: CASSAQDGPLFGYTF.

This chain uses TRBV7-9 with TRBJ1-5; the D call of TRBD1 rests on TCRdb alone, since no DNA is present to check it. The CDR3 is made up of 14 amino acids. The germline CDR1 and CDR2 sequences are SEHNR and FQNEAQ (reference sequence). The CDR3 loop reads CASSLGRDDQPQHF.

This chain links TRBV20-1 with TRBJ2-7; TCRdb outputs TRBD1, but without DNA this stays unchecked. The CDR3 consists of 13 residues. Germline V gene lookup returns CDR1 DFQATT and CDR2 SNEGSKA (reference sequence). CDR3 residues: CSAKPGQGNEQYF.

The chain couples TRBV27 to TRBJ2-1; TCRdb designates TRBD1, a call that cannot be tested without DNA. Germline loops: CDR1 MNHEY, CDR2 SMNVEV (reference sequence). The CDR3 contains 16 residues. The CDR3 region is CASSHRGRTGVNEQFF.